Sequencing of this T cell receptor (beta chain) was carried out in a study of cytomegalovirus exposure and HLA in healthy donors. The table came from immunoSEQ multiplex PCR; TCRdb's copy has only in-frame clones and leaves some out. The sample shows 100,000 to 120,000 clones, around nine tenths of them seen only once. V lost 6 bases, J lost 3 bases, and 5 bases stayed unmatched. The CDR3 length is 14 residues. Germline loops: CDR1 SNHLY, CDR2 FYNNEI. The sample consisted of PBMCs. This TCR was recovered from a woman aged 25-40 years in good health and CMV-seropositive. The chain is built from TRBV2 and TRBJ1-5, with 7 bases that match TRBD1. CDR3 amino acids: CASSKTGVNQPQHF. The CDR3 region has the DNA TGTGCCAGCAGCAAAACAGGGGTCAATCAGCCCCAGCATTTT.